The rows below give T cell receptor beta chains drawn from one sample of a study of blood T cell repertoires in COVID-19. The method was immunoSEQ multiplex PCR; TCRdb's version includes in-frame clones alone and lacks a portion of them. The table lists about 170,000 clones, 65% to 85% of them singletons. The sequenced sample was peripheral blood. These TCRs come from a man aged 70-80 years with active or convalescent COVID-19. The CDR3 runs from the conserved cysteine through the conserved F or W. Fields, in order: J gene, V gene, CDR3 protein.

J gene: TRBJ2-5; V gene: TRBV7-7; CDR3 protein: CASSSHPGLAGETQYF
J gene: TRBJ2-7; V gene: TRBV4-3; CDR3 protein: CASSQVSGSYEQYF
J gene: TRBJ2-1; V gene: TRBV9; CDR3 protein: CASSVATGGYNEQFF
J gene: TRBJ1-4; V gene: TRBV18; CDR3 protein: CASSSWTGRGATNEKLFF
J gene: TRBJ2-2; V gene: TRBV28; CDR3 protein: CASSLPWTGEKNTGELFF
J gene: TRBJ1-3; V gene: TRBV4-1; CDR3 protein: CASSYTGTVSGNTIYF
J gene: TRBJ1-2; V gene: TRBV19; CDR3 protein: CASTNLRDGLNYGYTF
J gene: TRBJ2-6; V gene: TRBV5-1; CDR3 protein: CASSLDGTGANVLTF
J gene: TRBJ2-3; V gene: TRBV24-1; CDR3 protein: CATSDDIQKSTDTQYF
J gene: TRBJ2-2; V gene: TRBV28; CDR3 protein: CASSFPTGTYTGELFF
J gene: TRBJ2-2; V gene: TRBV19; CDR3 protein: CASSKDRYTGELFF
J gene: TRBJ2-4; V gene: TRBV29-1; CDR3 protein: CSVEGVTGEVAKNIQYF
J gene: TRBJ1-4; V gene: TRBV5-6; CDR3 protein: CASSNRDRGGEKLFF
J gene: TRBJ1-5; V gene: TRBV7-9; CDR3 protein: CASSLGYSNQPQHF